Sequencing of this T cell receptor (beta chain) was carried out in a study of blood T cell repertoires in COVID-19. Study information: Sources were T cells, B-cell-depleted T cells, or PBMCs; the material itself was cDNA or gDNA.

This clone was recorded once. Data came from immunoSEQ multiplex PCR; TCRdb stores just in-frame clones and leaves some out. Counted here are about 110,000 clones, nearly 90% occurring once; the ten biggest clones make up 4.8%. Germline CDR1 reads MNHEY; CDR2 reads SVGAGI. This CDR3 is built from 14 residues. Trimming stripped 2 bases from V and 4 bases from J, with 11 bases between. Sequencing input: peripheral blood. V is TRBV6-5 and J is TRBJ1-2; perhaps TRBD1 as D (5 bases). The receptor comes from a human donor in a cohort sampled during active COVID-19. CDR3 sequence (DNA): TGTGCCAGCAGTTACGCGGGACTGTCCTATGGCTACACCTTC. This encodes CASSYAGLSYGYTF.